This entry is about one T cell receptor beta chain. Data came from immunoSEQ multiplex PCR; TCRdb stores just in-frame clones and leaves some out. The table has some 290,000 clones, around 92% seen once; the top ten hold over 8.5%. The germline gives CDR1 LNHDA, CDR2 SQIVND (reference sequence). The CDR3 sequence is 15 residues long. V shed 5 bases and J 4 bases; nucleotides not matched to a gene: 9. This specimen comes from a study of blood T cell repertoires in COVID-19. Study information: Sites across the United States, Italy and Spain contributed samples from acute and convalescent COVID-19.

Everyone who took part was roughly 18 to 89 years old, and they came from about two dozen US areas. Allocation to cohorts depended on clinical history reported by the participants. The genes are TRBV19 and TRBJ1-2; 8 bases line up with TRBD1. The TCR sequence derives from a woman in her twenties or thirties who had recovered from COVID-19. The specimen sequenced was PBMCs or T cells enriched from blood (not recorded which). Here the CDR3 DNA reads TGTGCCAGTAGTCTCCCGGGACAGGCGCTCTATGGCTACACCTTC. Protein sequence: CASSLPGQALYGYTF.